This T cell receptor beta chain was observed in a study of T cell repertoires in cytomegalovirus infection. The wider study: A matching HLA type, together with CMV infection, was signaled by public TCR beta signatures.

Study-wide results and caveats: In two of eight donors, the top clonotype was HLA-C-restricted CMV-specific.

Concerning this clonotype itself: Antigen unknown.

The V end was cut by 5 bases, the J end by 5 bases, with 13 bases between. Per germline, CDR1 MNHEY and CDR2 SVGAGI. This CDR3 contains 14 residues. TCRdb processed the reads anew with MiXCR; each CDR3 protein has one entry. The table lists roughly 250,000 distinct CDR3 sequences, roughly 23% of them singletons. V is TRBV6-5 and J is TRBJ2-1, with D perhaps TRBD1 (6 bases). What was sequenced was CD8+ T cells from PBMCs. The receptor's source is a human donor in good health (CMV status not recorded). Some clones in this sample may be carry-over from other donors' samples. Here the CDR3 DNA reads TGTGCCAGCAGTCCAAAACAGGGCCACAATGAGCAGTTCTTC. Its translation is CASSPKQGHNEQFF.